This paragraph covers one T cell receptor (beta chain) sequence. The target antigen is unknown. V lost 7 bases and J 5 bases, leaving 6 bases between the germline ends. CDR3 length: 11 amino acids. The sample originates from a study of blood T cells in healthy people across ages. Background on the study: Template switching recovered approximately one barcoded beta molecule for every two T cells.

Whenever a sample was processed, at least 7 million PBMCs were isolated. Through a sample-barcoded 5' primer and a J-beta primer mix, a second PCR was run for about 7 to 12 cycles. In TCRdb, the 5' RACE reads were re-called with MiXCR into one record per CDR3 protein. The sample lists some 1.8 million distinct CDR3 sequences, about two fifths occurring once. Study-wide results and limits: Older age went with lower TCR beta diversity per million T cells, in a roughly linear way.

The J gene is TRBJ2-1, the V gene TRBV12-3 or TRBV12-4; D is unresolved. The sample comprised blood. The clonotype comes from a human donor in good health. In nucleotides, the CDR3 is TGTGCCAGCACCCCTAACAATGAGCAGTTCTTC. This codes for CASTPNNEQFF.